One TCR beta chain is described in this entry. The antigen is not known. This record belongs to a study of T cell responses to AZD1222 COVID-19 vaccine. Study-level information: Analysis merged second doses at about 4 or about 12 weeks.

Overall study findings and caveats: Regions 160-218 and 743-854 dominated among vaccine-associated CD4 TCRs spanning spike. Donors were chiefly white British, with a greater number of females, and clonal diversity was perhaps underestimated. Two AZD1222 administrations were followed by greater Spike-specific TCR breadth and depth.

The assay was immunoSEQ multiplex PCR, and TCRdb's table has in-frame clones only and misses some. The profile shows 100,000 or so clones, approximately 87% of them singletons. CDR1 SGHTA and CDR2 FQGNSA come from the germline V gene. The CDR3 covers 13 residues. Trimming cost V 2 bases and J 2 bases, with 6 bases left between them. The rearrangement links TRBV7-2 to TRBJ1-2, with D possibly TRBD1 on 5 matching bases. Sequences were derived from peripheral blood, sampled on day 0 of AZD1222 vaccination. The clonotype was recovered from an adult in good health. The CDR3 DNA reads TGTGCCAGCAGCTTACGGGGGAACTATGGCTACACCTTC. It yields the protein CASSLRGNYGYTF. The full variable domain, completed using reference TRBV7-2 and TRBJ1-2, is GAGVSQSPSNKVTEKGKDVELRCDPISGHTALYWYRQSLGQGLEFLIYFQGNSAPDKSGLPSDRFSAERTGGSVSTLTIQRTQQEDSAVYLCASSLRGNYGYTFGSGTRLTVV.